The entry below describes one T cell receptor (beta chain). The antigen is unknown. The data were taken from a study of cytomegalovirus exposure and HLA in healthy donors. Study-wide points: A few CMV-associated chains were confirmed in vitro to be specific for CMV antigens.

Both 60 Vbeta primers and 13 Jbeta primers went into the PCR. The data were produced by immunoSEQ multiplex PCR, yet TCRdb's version contains in-frame clones alone and is incomplete. The sample has about 140,000 clones; the top ten hold around 0.96%. This CDR3 has 16 residues. J gave up 3 bases and V 5 bases, and 10 bases lay outside the gene matches. Germline CDR1 is SGHNT and CDR2 is YENEEA. The receptor was isolated from a male donor in good health and CMV-seronegative. This chain links TRBV11-3 with TRBJ2-3; 8 bases are shared with TRBD1. Sequenced input: PBMCs. CDR3 nucleotide sequence: TGTGCCAGCAGCCCTCTACAGGGGGGCCCAACAGATACGCAGTATTTT. Translated: CASSPLQGGPTDTQYF.